The clone carrying this TCR beta chain was picked up a small number of times. These data come from a study of cytotoxic CD8 clonotypes in ibrutinib-treated CLL. V lost 4 bases and J 7 bases, leaving 9 bases between the germline ends. This CDR3 is built from 11 residues. CDR1 is SGHRS and CDR2 is YFSETQ in the germline V gene. Measured with immunoSEQ multiplex PCR; TCRdb has only the in-frame clones, and not every one. The sample lists more than 110,000 clones, around 84% seen once, with less than 8.5% in the top ten. The V and J genes are TRBV5-1 and TRBJ2-7; D uncertain. This receptor was taken from a human donor with chronic lymphocytic leukemia. Material: PBMCs, obtained after 36 months of ibrutinib treatment. The CDR3 is CASSETGEQYF. For the CDR3, the DNA is TGCGCCAGCAGCGAGACTGGGGAGCAGTACTTC.